This T cell receptor beta chain was profiled in a study of control samples from healthy donors and cancer patients. Only in-frame clones appear in the TCRdb table, and some are missing; sequencing was by immunoSEQ multiplex PCR. Of around 140,000 clones in the sample, over 85% were seen once. Per germline, CDR1 WSHSY and CDR2 SAAADI. The CDR3 is 12 amino acids. V was trimmed by 6 bases and J by 8 bases, leaving 11 bases between them. The genes are TRBV10-2 and TRBJ2-1; unclear D gene. The clonotype originates from a man aged 18-30 years in good health. Sequenced: blood. CDR3 sequence: CASRPAGYEQFF. The CDR3 DNA reads TGCGCCAGCAGACCCGCCGGATATGAGCAGTTCTTC.